The T cell receptor (beta chain) under discussion was sequenced for a study of radiotherapy plus CTLA-4 blockade in lung cancer. Turning to the study itself: Objective responses were observed in more than 15% of patients, and disease control was achieved by roughly 29%.

Profiled with immunoSEQ multiplex PCR; TCRdb holds only in-frame clones, not every one. Found here are around 110,000 clones, 70% to 85% of them singletons; the top ten hold 2.5% to 3.5%. The study, taken as a whole, reports: Reports state that early shifts in blood T cell clones, with interferon-beta, best predicted response. Some TCR clones had been derived from tumors. These clones expanded in peripheral blood after radiotherapy plus ipilimumab.

Concerning this clone: What it binds is unknown.

Focal radiation plus CTLA-4 blockade with ipilimumab was given to patients with chemo-refractory metastatic non-small-cell lung cancer. Germline CDR1 is LGHNA and CDR2 is YNFKEQ. The V and J ends lost 1 base and 0 bases respectively, with 7 bases between them. This CDR3 contains 16 residues. The clonotype was recovered from a human donor with non-small cell lung cancer that progressed on radiotherapy plus ipilimumab. Some clones in this sample may be carry-over from other donors' samples. The source was peripheral blood, collected from a patient treated with radiotherapy plus ipilimumab. The gene calls are TRBV4-2 and TRBJ2-6; D unresolved. The CDR3 loop is CASSQGDFSGANVLTF. The CDR3 DNA sequence: TGTGCCAGCAGCCAAGGTGACTTCTCTGGGGCCAACGTCCTGACTTTC.